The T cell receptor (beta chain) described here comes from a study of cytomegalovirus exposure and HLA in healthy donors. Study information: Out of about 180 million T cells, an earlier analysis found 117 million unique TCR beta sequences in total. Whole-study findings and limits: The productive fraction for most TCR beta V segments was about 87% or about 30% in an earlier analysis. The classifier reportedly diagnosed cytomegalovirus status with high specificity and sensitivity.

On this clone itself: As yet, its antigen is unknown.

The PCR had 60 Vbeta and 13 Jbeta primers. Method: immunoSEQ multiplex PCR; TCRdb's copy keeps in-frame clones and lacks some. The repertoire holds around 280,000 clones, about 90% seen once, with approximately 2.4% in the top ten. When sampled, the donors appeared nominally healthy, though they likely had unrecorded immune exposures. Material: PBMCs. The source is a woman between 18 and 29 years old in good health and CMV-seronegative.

The CDR3 DNA follows: TGTGCCAGCAGTAAACCAGGGGGGCCTTACGAGCAGTACTTC. As protein: CASSKPGGPYEQYF. The gene calls are TRBV6-5 and TRBJ2-7, with a weak D call TRBD1 (7 bases). The germline CDR1 and CDR2 sequences are MNHEY and SVGAGI. The CDR3 consists of 14 residues. The V end was cut by 5 bases, the J end by 4 bases, with 15 bases between.